This is a list of T cell receptor beta chains from one sample in a study of T cell repertoires in cytomegalovirus infection. TCRdb re-called the reads through MiXCR, storing one row per CDR3 protein. The sample includes roughly 570,000 distinct CDR3 sequences, just under 40% of them seen just once. The antigens of these receptors remain unknown. The source was cultured PBMCs, collected from culture after CMV antigen stimulation. These receptors all stem from a human donor in good health (CMV status not recorded). Some clones in this sample may be carry-over from other donors' samples. Each CDR3 is given with its conserved first and last residue. A D gene is named only where the DNA matches it firmly. Clone size appears in some rows only: once, few, many, or a class for an expanded clone.

d_call | clone_size | j_call | v_call | cdr3_nt | cdr3_aa
TRBD1 | NA | TRBJ2-3 | TRBV5-1 | TGCGCCAGCAGCGCGGCTCCTGGACAGGGTGTCACAGATACGCAGTATTTT | CASSAAPGQGVTDTQYF
NA | NA | TRBJ2-2 | TRBV7-8 | TGTGCCAGCAGCTTCGGGGTGGTCACCGGGGAGCTGTTTTTT | CASSFGVVTGELFF
NA | few | TRBJ2-3 | TRBV7-6 | TGTGCCAGCAGCGGAGGCTCAGGGGTCACAGATACGCAGTATTTT | CASSGGSGVTDTQYF
TRBD2 | NA | TRBJ2-7 | TRBV6-2/TRBV6-3 | TGTGCCAGCAGTTACCGGACTAGCGGGAGGATTCCCCCCTTTACGGAGCAGTACTTC | CASSYRTSGRIPPFTEQYF
NA | NA | TRBJ2-1 | TRBV27 | TGTGCCAGCAGTGAGGGGGACTGGTACAATGAGCAGTTCTTC | CASSEGDWYNEQFF
NA | NA | TRBJ2-7 | TRBV20-1 | TGCAGTGCCCGAGTCGGCTACGAGCAGTACTTC | CSARVGYEQYF
TRBD2 | few | TRBJ2-2 | TRBV12-3/TRBV12-4 | TGTGCCAGCAGTTTATACAGCGGGGGGGACACCGGGGAGCTGTTTTTT | CASSLYSGGDTGELFF
TRBD2 | NA | TRBJ2-2 | TRBV6-1 | TGTGCCAGCAGGCCTCCCGGGACTAGCGGGATCGGGGAGCTGTTTTTT | CASRPPGTSGIGELFF
NA | NA | TRBJ1-2 | TRBV7-9 | TGTGCCAGCAGACCACTCCAGGGGAATGGCTACACCTTC | CASRPLQGNGYTF
NA | NA | TRBJ2-5 | TRBV6-1 | TGTGCCAGCAGTGAAGCGCCCCTCCCTCGGTCTCAAGAGACCCAGTACTTC | CASSEAPLPRSQETQYF
NA | NA | TRBJ1-4 | TRBV7-8 | TGTGCCAGCAGCTTAGTGGGCATTGAAAAACTGTTTTTT | CASSLVGIEKLFF
TRBD1 | NA | TRBJ2-7 | TRBV10-3 | TGTGCCATCAGAACCGGGACAGGGGAGGCATACGAGCAGTACTTC | CAIRTGTGEAYEQYF
TRBD2 | NA | TRBJ2-3 | TRBV5-4 | TGTGCCAGCAGCCAAGCTCCTAGCGGGGGGCAGATACGCGGGCAGTATTTT | CASSQAPSGGQIRGQYF
NA | few | TRBJ2-7 | TRBV5-4 | TGTGCCAGCAGCTTTAGCGGATGGGGACGGATTTACGAGCAGTACTTC | CASSFSGWGRIYEQYF
NA | NA | TRBJ1-1 | TRBV20-1 | TGCAGTGCTAGAGATACTCCCCCCAGTTATCTGAACACTGAAGCTTTCTTT | CSARDTPPSYLNTEAFF
TRBD2 | NA | TRBJ2-5 | TRBV2 | TGTGCCAGCAGTGAAGAAAAGCGGGGGGAGACCCAGTACTTC | CASSEEKRGETQYF
NA | few | TRBJ2-3 | TRBV20-1 | TGCAGTGCTAGCAGTACGGTGAGGGGGGCCAATACGCAGTATTTT | CSASSTVRGANTQYF
NA | few | TRBJ1-5 | TRBV2 | TGTGCCAGCAGTGGGGGGGCAAGCGGCAATCAGCCCCAGCATTTT | CASSGGASGNQPQHF
NA | NA | TRBJ2-7 | TRBV5-1 | TGCGCCAGCAGCTTGGATTTTGCCTCCTACGAGCAGTACTTC | CASSLDFASYEQYF
NA | NA | TRBJ1-1 | TRBV5-4 | TGTGCCAGCAGCCCCCAGGCGGGAGCCACTGAAGCTTTCTTT | CASSPQAGATEAFF
NA | once | TRBJ2-3 | TRBV20-1 | TGCAGTGCTCGAAAGTCTGTTACGCAGTATTTT | CSARKSVTQYF
NA | NA | TRBJ2-5 | TRBV27 | TGTGCCAGCAGTTCGGACACGGGGGAGACCCAGTACTTC | CASSSDTGETQYF
NA | many | TRBJ1-5 | TRBV12-3/TRBV12-4 | TGTGCCAGCAGTATGCAGAGGGATCAGCCCCAGCATTTT | CASSMQRDQPQHF
TRBD1 | NA | TRBJ2-7 | TRBV6-2/TRBV6-3 | TGTGCCAGTACAGGGGGCGTCGGCGCCTACGAGCAGTACTTC | CASTGGVGAYEQYF
NA | NA | TRBJ2-7 | TRBV19 | TGTGCCAGTAGTATGGGCAGCTCCTACGAGCAGTACTTC | CASSMGSSYEQYF
NA | many | TRBJ1-2 | TRBV7-2 | TGTGCCAGCAGCCCTACGCCGCAAAGCCTCCCCGTTTATGGCTACACCTTC | CASSPTPQSLPVYGYTF
TRBD1 | once | TRBJ1-1 | TRBV20-1 | TGCAGTGCCCAGACAGGGGGAATGAACACTGAAGCTTTCTTT | CSAQTGGMNTEAFF
NA | NA | TRBJ1-5 | TRBV11-2 | TGTGCCAGCAGCCAGGGGAGACAGCCCCAGCATTTT | CASSQGRQPQHF
NA | NA | TRBJ1-4 | TRBV7-9 | TGTGCCAGCAGCTTATGGTCCAACAATGAAAAACTGTTTTTT | CASSLWSNNEKLFF
TRBD2 | once | TRBJ2-7 | TRBV6-5 | TGTGCCAGCTACCCGGGACTAGCGGCAAACTCCTACGAGCAGTACTTC | CASYPGLAANSYEQYF
NA | many | TRBJ1-2 | TRBV7-2 | TGTGCCAGCAGCTTCGGACCGACATATGGCTACACCTTC | CASSFGPTYGYTF
TRBD1 | few | TRBJ1-5 | TRBV4-3 | TGCGCCAGCAGCCAGGACAGGGGGCGTCAGCCCCAGCATTTT | CASSQDRGRQPQHF
NA | NA | TRBJ1-1 | TRBV6-2/TRBV6-3 | TGTGCCAGCAGTTATCAGGTATTGACTGAAGCTTTCTTT | CASSYQVLTEAFF
NA | NA | TRBJ2-3 | TRBV4-2 | TGTGCCAGCAGCCAACTCGGGACTCCCACCCTCACAGATACGCAGTATTTT | CASSQLGTPTLTDTQYF
NA | few | TRBJ1-1 | TRBV6-5 | TGTGCCAGCAGTTACGAGTTGAACACTGAAGCTTTCTTT | CASSYELNTEAFF
NA | NA | TRBJ2-1 | TRBV7-2 | TGTGCCAGCAGACTAGCCGGGGGCGATGAGCAGTTCTTC | CASRLAGGDEQFF
NA | once | TRBJ1-6 | TRBV19 | TGTGCCAGTAGTATCGGCTCCTATAATTCACCCCTCCACTTT | CASSIGSYNSPLHF
NA | NA | TRBJ2-3 | TRBV11-3 | TGTGCCAGCAGCTTTGGGGGGAGCCAAGATACGCAGTATTTT | CASSFGGSQDTQYF
TRBD2 | NA | TRBJ2-7 | TRBV6-6 | TGTGCCAGCAGTTACACGTTTGCGACTAGCGGGAAAAGAACCTACGAGCAGTACTTC | CASSYTFATSGKRTYEQYF
NA | few | TRBJ2-3 | TRBV4-2 | TGTGCCAGCAGCCGGGGGCTGGGGGGAGTGGGGCAGTATTTT | CASSRGLGGVGQYF
NA | few | TRBJ1-1 | TRBV4-1 | TGCGCCAGCAGCCAAGACACGCGTGGAGCTTTCTTT | CASSQDTRGAFF
NA | few | TRBJ2-5 | TRBV7-9 | TGTGCCAGCAGCTTAGCTTCAGGGGATGGTACGACCCAGTACTTC | CASSLASGDGTTQYF
NA | NA | TRBJ2-7 | TRBV29-1 | TGCAGCGCGGGAAGCAGGGTCCCCTACGAGCAGTACTTC | CSAGSRVPYEQYF
NA | NA | TRBJ1-1 | TRBV10-3 | TGTGCCACCCGACAGGTTTTGAACACTGAAGCTTTCTTT | CATRQVLNTEAFF
NA | NA | TRBJ2-5 | TRBV20-1 | TGCAGTGCTGGTGGAGGGGGGCGGGGAGAGACCCAGTACTTC | CSAGGGGRGETQYF
TRBD1 | NA | TRBJ2-1 | TRBV15 | TGTGCCACCAGCAGAGTGGCAGGGGGTAGCTATGAGCAGTTCTTC | CATSRVAGGSYEQFF